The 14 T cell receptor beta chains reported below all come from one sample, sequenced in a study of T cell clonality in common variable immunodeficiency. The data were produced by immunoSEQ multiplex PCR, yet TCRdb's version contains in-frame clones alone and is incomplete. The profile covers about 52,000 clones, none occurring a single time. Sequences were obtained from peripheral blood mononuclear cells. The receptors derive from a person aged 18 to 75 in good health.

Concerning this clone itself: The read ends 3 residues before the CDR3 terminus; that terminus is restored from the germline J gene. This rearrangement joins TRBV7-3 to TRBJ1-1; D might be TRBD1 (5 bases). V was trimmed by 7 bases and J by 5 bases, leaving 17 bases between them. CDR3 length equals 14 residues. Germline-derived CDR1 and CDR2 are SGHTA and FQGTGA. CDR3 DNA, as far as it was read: TGTGCCAGCAATAGACAGTGGGCCAGGACTGAA. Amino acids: CASNRQWARTE. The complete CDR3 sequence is CASNRQWARTEAFF.

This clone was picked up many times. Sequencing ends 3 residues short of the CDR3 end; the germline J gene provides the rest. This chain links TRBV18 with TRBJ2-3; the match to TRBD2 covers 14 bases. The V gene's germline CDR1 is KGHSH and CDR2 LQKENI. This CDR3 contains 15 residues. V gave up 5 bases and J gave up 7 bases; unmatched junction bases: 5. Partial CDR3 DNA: TGTGCCAGCTCATCGGGACTAGCGGGGGACAATACG. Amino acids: CASSSGLAGDNT. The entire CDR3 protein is CASSSGLAGDNTQYF.

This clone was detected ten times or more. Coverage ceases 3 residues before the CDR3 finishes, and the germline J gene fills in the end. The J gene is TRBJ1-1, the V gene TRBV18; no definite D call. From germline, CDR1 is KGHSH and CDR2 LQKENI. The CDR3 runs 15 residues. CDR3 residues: CASSPLGSGEGEAFF. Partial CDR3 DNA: TGTGCCAGCTCACCACTAGGGTCCGGGGAAGGGGAA.

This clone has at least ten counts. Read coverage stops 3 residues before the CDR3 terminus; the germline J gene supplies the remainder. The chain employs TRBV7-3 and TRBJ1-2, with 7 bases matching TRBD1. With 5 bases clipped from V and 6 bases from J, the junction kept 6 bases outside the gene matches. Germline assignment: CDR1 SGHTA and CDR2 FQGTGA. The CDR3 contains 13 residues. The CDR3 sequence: CASSPTGTDGYTF. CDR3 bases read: TGTGCCAGCAGCCCGACCGGGACAGATGGC.

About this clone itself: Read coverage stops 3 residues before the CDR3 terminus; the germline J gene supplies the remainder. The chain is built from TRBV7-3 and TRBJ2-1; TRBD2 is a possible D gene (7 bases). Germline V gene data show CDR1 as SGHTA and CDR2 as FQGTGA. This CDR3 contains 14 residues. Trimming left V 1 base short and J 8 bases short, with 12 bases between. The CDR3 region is CASSLRGGVDEQFF. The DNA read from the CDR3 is TGTGCCAGCAGCTTAAGAGGGGGGGTGGATGAG.

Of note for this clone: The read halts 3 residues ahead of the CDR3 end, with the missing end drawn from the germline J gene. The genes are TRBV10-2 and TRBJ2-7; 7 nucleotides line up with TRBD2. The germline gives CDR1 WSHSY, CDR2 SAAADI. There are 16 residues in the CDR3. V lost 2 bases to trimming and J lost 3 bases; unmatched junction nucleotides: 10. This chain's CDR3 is CASSEPSSGWGYEQYF. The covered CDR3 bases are TGCGCCAGCAGTGAGCCGAGTAGCGGGTGGGGCTACGAG.

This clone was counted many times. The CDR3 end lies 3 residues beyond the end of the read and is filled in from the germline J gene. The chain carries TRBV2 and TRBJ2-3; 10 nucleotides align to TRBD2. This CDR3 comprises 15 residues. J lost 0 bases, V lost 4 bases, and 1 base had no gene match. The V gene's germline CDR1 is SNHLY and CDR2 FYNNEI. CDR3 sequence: CASSASGSSTDTQYF. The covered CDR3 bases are TGTGCCAGCAGTGCTAGCGGGAGTAGCACAGATACG.

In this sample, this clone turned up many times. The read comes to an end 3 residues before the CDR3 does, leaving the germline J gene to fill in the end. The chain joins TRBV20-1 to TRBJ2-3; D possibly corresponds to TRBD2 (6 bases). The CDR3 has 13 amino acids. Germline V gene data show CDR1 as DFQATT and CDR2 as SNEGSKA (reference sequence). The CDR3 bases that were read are TGCATCCCGGGGGACCTTCGCACAGATACG. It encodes CIPGDLRTDT. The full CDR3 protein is CIPGDLRTDTQYF.

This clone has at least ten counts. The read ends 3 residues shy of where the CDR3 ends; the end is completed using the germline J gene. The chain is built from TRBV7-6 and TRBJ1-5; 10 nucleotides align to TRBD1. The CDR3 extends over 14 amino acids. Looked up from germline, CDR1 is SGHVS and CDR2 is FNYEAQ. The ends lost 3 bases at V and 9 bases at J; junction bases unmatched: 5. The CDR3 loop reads CASSFGTGATPQHF. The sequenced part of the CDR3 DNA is TGTGCCAGCAGCTTCGGGACAGGGGCGACGCCC. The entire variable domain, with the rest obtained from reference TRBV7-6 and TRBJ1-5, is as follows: GAGVSQSPRYKVTKRGQDVALRCDPISGHVSLYWYRQALGQGPEFLTYFNYEAQQDKSGLPNDRFSAERPEGSISTLTIQRTEQRDSAMYRCASSFGTGATPQHFGDGTRLSIL.

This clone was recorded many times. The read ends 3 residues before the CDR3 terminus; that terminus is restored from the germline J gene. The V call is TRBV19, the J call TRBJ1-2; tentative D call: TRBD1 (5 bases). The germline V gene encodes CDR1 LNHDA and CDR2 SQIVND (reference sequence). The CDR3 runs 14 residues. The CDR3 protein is CASSIGQGGRGYTF. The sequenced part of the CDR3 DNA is TGTGCCAGTAGTATAGGCCAGGGAGGACGAGGC.

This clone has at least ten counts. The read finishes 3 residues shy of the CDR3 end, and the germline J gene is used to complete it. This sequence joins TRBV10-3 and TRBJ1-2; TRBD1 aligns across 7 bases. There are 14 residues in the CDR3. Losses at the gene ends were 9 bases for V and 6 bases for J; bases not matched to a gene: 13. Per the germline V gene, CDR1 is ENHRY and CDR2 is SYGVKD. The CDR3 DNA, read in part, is TGTGCCATGATTAAGGGGGCGCAGTGGGATGGC. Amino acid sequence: CAMIKGAQWDG. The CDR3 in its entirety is CAMIKGAQWDGYTF.

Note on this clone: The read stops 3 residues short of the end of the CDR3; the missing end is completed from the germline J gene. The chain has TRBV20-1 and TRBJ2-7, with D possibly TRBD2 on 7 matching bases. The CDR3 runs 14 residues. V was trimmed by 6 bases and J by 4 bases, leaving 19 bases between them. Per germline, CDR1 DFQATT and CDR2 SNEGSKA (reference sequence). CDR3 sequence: CSARGGGSNYEQYF. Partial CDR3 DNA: TGCAGTGCCCGGGGCGGGGGCTCTAATTACGAG.

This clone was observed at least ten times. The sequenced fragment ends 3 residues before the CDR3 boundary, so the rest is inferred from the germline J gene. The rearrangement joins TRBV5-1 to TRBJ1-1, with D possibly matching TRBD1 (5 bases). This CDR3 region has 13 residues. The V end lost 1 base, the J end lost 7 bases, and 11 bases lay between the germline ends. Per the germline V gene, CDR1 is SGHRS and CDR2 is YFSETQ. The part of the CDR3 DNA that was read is TGCGCCAGCAGCTTGTTAGTCGGGGGTGAA. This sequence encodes CASSLLVGGE. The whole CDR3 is CASSLLVGGEAFF.

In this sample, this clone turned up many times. The covered CDR3 bases are TGTGCCATCAGGCCAGGGGGCCCCTCTGGAAACACC. As protein: CAIRPGGPSGNT. The whole CDR3 reads CAIRPGGPSGNTIYF. The V and J genes are TRBV10-3 and TRBJ1-3; 8 bases align to TRBD1. The CDR3 end lies 3 residues beyond the end of the read and is filled in from the germline J gene. V shed 6 bases, J shed 0 bases, and the junction held 4 bases outside the gene matches. This CDR3 comprises 15 residues. CDR1 and CDR2 from the germline V gene are ENHRY and SYGVKD.